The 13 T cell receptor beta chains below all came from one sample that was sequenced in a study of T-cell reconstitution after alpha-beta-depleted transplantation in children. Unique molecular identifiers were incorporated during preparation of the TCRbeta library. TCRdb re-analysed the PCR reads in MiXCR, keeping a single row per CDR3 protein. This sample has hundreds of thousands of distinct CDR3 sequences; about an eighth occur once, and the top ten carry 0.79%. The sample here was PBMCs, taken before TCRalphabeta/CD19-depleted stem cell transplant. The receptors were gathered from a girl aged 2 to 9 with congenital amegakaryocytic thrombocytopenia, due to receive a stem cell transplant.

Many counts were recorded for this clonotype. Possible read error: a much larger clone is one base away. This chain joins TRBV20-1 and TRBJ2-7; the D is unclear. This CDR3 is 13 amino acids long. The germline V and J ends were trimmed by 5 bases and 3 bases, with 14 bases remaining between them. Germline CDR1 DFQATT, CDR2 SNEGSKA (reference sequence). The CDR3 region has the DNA TGCAGTGCTCTGGATTCAAACTTCTACGAGCAGTACTTC. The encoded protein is CSALDSNFYEQYF.

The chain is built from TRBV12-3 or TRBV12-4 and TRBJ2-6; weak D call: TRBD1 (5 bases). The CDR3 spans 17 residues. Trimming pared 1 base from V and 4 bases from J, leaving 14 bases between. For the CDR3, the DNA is TGTGCCAGCAGTTTAGTGACAGAGGCTTCGGGGGCCAACGTCCTGACTTTC. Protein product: CASSLVTEASGANVLTF.

The CDR3 is CSASRDATDTQYF. The CDR3 nucleotides are TGCAGTGCTAGTCGGGACGCCACAGATACGCAGTATTTT. This chain joins TRBV20-1 and TRBJ2-3, with D perhaps assigned TRBD1 or TRBD2 (5 bases each). The CDR3 is made up of 13 amino acids. CDR1 and CDR2 (germline): DFQATT, SNEGSKA (reference sequence). Trimming shortened V by 3 bases and J by 2 bases, and 9 bases separated the two germline ends.

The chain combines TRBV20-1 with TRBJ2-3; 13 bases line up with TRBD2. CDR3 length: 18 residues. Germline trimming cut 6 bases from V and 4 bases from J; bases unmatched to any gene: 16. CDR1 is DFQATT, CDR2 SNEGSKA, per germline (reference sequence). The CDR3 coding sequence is TGCAGTGCCAATGCCCTGGGACTAGCGGGATCGAGCCCAGATACGCAGTATTTT. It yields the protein CSANALGLAGSSPDTQYF.

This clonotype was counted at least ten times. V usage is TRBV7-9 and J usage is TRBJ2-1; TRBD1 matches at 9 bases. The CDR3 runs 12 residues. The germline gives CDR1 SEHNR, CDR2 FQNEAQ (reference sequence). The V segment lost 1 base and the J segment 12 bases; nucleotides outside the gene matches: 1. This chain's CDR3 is CASSLGDRAQFF. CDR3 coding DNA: TGTGCCAGCAGCTTAGGGGACAGGGCGCAGTTCTTC.

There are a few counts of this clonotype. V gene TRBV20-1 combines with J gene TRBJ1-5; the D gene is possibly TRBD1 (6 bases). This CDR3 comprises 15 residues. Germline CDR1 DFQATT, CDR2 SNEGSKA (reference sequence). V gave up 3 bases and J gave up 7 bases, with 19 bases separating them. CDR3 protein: CSARGETGIGQPQHF. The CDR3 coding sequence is TGCAGTGCTAGGGGGGAAACAGGGATTGGACAGCCCCAGCATTTT.

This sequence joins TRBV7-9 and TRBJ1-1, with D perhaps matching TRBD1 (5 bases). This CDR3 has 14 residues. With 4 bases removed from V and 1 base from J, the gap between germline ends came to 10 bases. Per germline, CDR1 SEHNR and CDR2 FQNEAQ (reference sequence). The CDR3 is CASSSNDRNTEAFF. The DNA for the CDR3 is TGTGCCAGCAGCTCCAATGACAGGAACACTGAAGCTTTCTTT.

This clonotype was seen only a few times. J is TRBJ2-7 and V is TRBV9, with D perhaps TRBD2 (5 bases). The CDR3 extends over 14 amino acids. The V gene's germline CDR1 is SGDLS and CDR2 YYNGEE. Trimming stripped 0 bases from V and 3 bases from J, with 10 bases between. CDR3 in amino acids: CASSVVDGDYEQYF. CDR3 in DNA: TGTGCCAGCAGCGTAGTGGACGGGGACTACGAGCAGTACTTC.

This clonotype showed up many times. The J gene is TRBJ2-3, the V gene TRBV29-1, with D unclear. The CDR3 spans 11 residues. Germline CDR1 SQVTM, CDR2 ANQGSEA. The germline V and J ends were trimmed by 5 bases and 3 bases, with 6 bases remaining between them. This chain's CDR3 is CSVHRTDTQYF. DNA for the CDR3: TGCAGCGTTCACAGAACAGATACGCAGTATTTT.

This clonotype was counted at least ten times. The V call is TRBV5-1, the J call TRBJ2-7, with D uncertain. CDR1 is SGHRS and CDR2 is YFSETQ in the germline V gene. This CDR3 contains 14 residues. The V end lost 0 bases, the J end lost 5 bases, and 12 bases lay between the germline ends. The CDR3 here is CASSLEVGSHEQYF. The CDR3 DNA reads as TGCGCCAGCAGCTTGGAAGTAGGATCCCACGAGCAGTACTTC.

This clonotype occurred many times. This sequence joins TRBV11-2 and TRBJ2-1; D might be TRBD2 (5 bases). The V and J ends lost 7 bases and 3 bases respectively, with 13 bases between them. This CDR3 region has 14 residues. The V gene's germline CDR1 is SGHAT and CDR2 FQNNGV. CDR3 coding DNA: TGTGCCAGCACCCTAGAACGGGACTACAATGAGCAGTTCTTC. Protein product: CASTLERDYNEQFF.

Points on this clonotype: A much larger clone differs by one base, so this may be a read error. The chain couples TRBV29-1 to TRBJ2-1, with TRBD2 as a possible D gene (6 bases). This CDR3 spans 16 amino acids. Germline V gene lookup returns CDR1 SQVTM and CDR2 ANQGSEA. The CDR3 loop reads CSVARTYSGTYNEQLF. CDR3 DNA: TGCAGCGTTGCCCGAACTTATAGCGGAACCTACAATGAGCAGCTCTTC.

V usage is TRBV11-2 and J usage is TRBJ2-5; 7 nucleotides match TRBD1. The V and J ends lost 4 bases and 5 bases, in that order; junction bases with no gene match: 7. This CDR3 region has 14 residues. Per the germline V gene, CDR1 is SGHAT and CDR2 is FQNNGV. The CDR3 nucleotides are TGTGCCAGCAGCTCCCTGGACAGGCCGGAGACCCAGTACTTC. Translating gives CASSSLDRPETQYF. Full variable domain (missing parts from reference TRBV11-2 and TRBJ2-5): EAGVAQSPRYKIIEKRQSVAFWCNPISGHATLYWYQQILGQGPKLLIQFQNNGVVDDSQLPKDRFSAERLKGVDSTLKIQPAKLEDSAVYLCASSSLDRPETQYFGPGTRLLVL.